This TCR beta chain was profiled in a study of T cell responses to AZD1222 COVID-19 vaccine (dated by TCRdb to the early 2020s). Looking at the study overall: Because spike-specific TCR depth and breadth did not differ between the two schedules, AZD1222 recipients who got a second dose at roughly 4 weeks were pooled with those who got a second dose at roughly 12 weeks. Trial participants were enrolled by age into 18-55, 56-69 and 70-plus year subgroups, with roughly 160, 29 and 62 TCR-sequenced participants respectively. A total of 240 or so trial participants underwent TCR sequencing, of whom more than 200 had received two doses of AZD1222 and around 25 had received two doses of the MenACWY control vaccine. Overall results and qualifications from the work: Conclusions about previously exposed vaccinees are limited, since just five or six AZD1222 recipients were seropositive for SARS-CoV-2 at baseline. Most participants were white British and females outnumbered males, and the authors suggested that clonal diversity may have been underestimated. Because no samples from the day 14 peak response were available, repertoires could be characterized only after the peak T cell response. The 56-69-year group was small, and its depth increase did not reach significance, likely because of low power. The vaccine-associated CD4 TCRs covered the entire spike protein, and the dominant responses fell in regions 160-218 and 743-854. Nearly half of unique spike-specific TCRs reportedly recognized epitopes outside regions mutated in the B.1.351 and B.1.1.7 variants. Spike-specific TCR breadth and depth rose significantly after two AZD1222 doses compared with day 0 and with MenACWY recipients.

The junction carries 13 bases between V and J, which are trimmed by 3 bases and 2 bases respectively. The cysteine opens and the phenylalanine closes a CDR3 of 15 amino acids. Kept here is only the CDR3 DNA, which spans 45 bases and is read in frame from base 1. CDR1 and CDR2 (SEHNR, FQNEAQ) derive from the germline V gene (reference sequence). The CDR3 regions of human TCRbeta chains were analyzed by immunosequencing. As for the authors' bioinformatics: Repertoire TCRs were matched against a reference library of SARS-CoV-2-specific TCRs generated with the MIRA antigen-specificity platform. Breadth was defined as the fraction of unique TCRs that were SARS-CoV-2-associated. Depth was defined as the fraction of total T cells that were SARS-CoV-2-associated. Using the MIRA data, every spike-specific TCR was mapped to the spike region that the TCR reacted to and assigned to either a CD4 or a CD8 class. Log10-transformed breadth and depth values were compared by one-way ANOVA with Sidak's multiple comparisons tests. TCRdb stores this immuneACCESS table with in-frame sequences only. Part of the clones is absent; in the studies checked, under half of the shortfall reflects unresolved V genes, and no reason is known for the rest. V and J calls plus clone size are reproduced from that table; the DNA served to infer D and trimming. In all, the sample holds more than 95,000 clones, and around 89% of those were seen once. The ten largest clonotypes hold around 7% of the sample.

Of note for this clone: Its target antigen remains unknown. Base qualities were left out, and no much larger clone turns up one base away.

The meaning of the sample's time point label: baseline before first vaccination. Vaccinee samples came from UK trials COV001 and COV002, including a single-blind randomized controlled phase 2/3 trial of AZD1222 (ChAdOx1 nCoV-19) in healthy adults. For TCRbeta chain sequencing, PBMC samples from trial participants were taken at day 0 and at day 28 after the second dose. This clonotype originated in an adult in good health. This sample comprised peripheral blood, obtained on day 0 of AZD1222 vaccination. The rearranged chain carries TRBV7-9 and TRBJ1-1; the D gene is perhaps TRBD1, from 5 matching bases. The nucleotide sequence reads as follows: TGTGCCAGCAGCTTGGGAAGCGGGGGAAACACTGAAGCTTTCTTT. It translates as CASSLGSGGNTEAFF.